The 14 T cell receptor beta chains presented below share a single source sample, sequenced in a study of T cell responses to AZD1222 COVID-19 vaccine. Profiled with immunoSEQ multiplex PCR; TCRdb holds only in-frame clones, not every one. Here the sample spans fewer than 85,000 clones, around 90% being singletons. The sample in question was peripheral blood, obtained 28 days after the second AZD1222 dose. Receptor source: an adult who received the AZD1222 COVID-19 vaccine.

This chain joins TRBV19 and TRBJ2-3, with 10 bases identical to TRBD2. The CDR3 totals 15 residues. Unmatched junction bases numbered 6, after V lost 5 bases and J lost 4 bases. Per the germline V gene, CDR1 is LNHDA and CDR2 is SQIVND (reference sequence). The DNA of the CDR3 is TGTGCCAGTAGTCTTCTAGCGGGAGTCTCAGATACGCAGTATTTT. Its translation: CASSLLAGVSDTQYF.

The rearrangement joins TRBV18 to TRBJ1-1; D remains ambiguous. The germline CDR1 and CDR2 sequences are KGHSH and LQKENI. This CDR3 region has 13 residues. Trimming took 2 bases from V and 5 from J, leaving 9 bases between them. The CDR3 here is CASSPIDRTEAFF. The DNA for the CDR3 is TGTGCCAGCTCACCAATTGATAGGACTGAAGCTTTCTTT.

The chain carries TRBV18 and TRBJ1-3; no firm D call. Per the germline V gene, CDR1 is KGHSH and CDR2 is LQKENI. Trimming took 5 bases from V and 2 from J, leaving 13 bases between them. This CDR3 comprises 15 residues. CDR3: CASSSRPNTGNTIYF. CDR3 DNA: TGTGCCAGCTCATCCCGACCCAACACTGGAAACACCATATATTTT. Using reference TRBV18 and TRBJ1-3 for the parts outside the CDR3, the full variable domain is NAGVMQNPRHLVRRRGQEARLRCSPMKGHSHVYWYRQLPEEGLKFMVYLQKENIIDESGMPKERFSAEFPKEGPSILRIQQVVRGDSAAYFCASSSRPNTGNTIYFGEGSWLTVV.

The genes are TRBV7-8 and TRBJ2-7, with D possibly being TRBD1 (6 bases). Germline values: CDR1 SGHVS, CDR2 FQNEAQ. The CDR3 extends over 15 amino acids. Trimming stripped 0 bases from V and 3 bases from J, with 12 bases between. This CDR3 is CASSLARTASYEQYF. Here the CDR3 DNA reads TGTGCCAGCAGCTTAGCCCGGACAGCGAGCTACGAGCAGTACTTC.

In DNA, the CDR3 is TGTGCCAGTAGAGCCGGTAACAATCAGCCCCAGCATTTT. Its protein product is CASRAGNNQPQHF. The rearrangement links TRBV19 to TRBJ1-5; D unresolved. The CDR3 contains 13 residues. The germline V and J ends were trimmed by 6 bases and 3 bases, with 9 bases remaining between them. Germline-derived CDR1 and CDR2 are LNHDA and SQIVND (reference sequence).

The V gene is TRBV11-2, the J gene TRBJ1-2, with 12 bases matching TRBD1. Germline-derived CDR1 and CDR2 are SGHAT and FQNNGV. There are 13 residues in the CDR3. The J segment lost 8 bases and the V segment lost 5 bases, leaving 3 bases of the junction unmatched. CDR3 bases: TGTGCCAGCAGCCGGGACAGGGGGCGCGGCTACACCTTC. Translating it yields CASSRDRGRGYTF.

This clone was found once. This chain connects TRBV27 to TRBJ1-6; D is perhaps TRBD1 (6 bases). This CDR3 has 15 amino acids. CDR1 is MNHEY and CDR2 is SMNVEV in the germline V gene (reference sequence). The germline V and J ends were trimmed by 5 bases and 4 bases, with 12 bases remaining between them. CDR3 in DNA: TGTGCCAGCAGTACGAACAGGGATTATAATTCACCCCTCCACTTT. Its translation is CASSTNRDYNSPLHF.

DNA for the CDR3: TGTGCCAGCAGTCGGACAGCCTATGGCTACACCTTC. Encoded protein: CASSRTAYGYTF. This chain links TRBV12-3 or TRBV12-4 with TRBJ1-2, with TRBD1 as a possible D gene (6 bases). V lost 5 bases and J lost 4, with 8 bases in between. CDR3 size: 12 residues.

The chain links TRBV9 to TRBJ2-7; 7 nucleotides align to TRBD1. The J segment lost 7 bases and the V segment lost 4 bases, leaving 17 bases of the junction unmatched. The CDR3 covers 16 residues. Per germline, CDR1 SGDLS and CDR2 YYNGEE. CDR3 in amino acids: CASSPQPLTGSGEQYF. The CDR3 region has the DNA TGTGCCAGCAGCCCACAGCCCTTGACAGGGTCGGGGGAGCAGTACTTC.

This rearrangement joins TRBV5-4 to TRBJ2-2; 7 bases fit TRBD1. Per germline, CDR1 SGHNT and CDR2 YYREEE (reference sequence). The CDR3 consists of 15 residues. The J segment lost 1 base and the V segment lost 4 bases, leaving 4 bases of the junction unmatched. The CDR3 spells CASSPRQGNTGELFF. In nucleotides, the CDR3 is TGTGCCAGCAGCCCTCGACAGGGGAACACCGGGGAGCTGTTTTTT.

The V and J genes are TRBV19 and TRBJ2-1; D is possibly TRBD2 (5 bases). Trimming removed 7 bases from V and 4 bases from J, with 11 bases in between. In germline, CDR1 is LNHDA, CDR2 SQIVND (reference sequence). CDR3 length: 13 residues. The CDR3 reads CASISVQYNEQFF. The CDR3 DNA follows: TGTGCCAGTATTAGCGTCCAGTACAATGAGCAGTTCTTC.

This chain links TRBV18 with TRBJ1-2; maybe TRBD1 (5 bases). Between the trimmed V and J ends, which lost 5 bases and 2 bases, there was a span of 12 bases. The CDR3 has 14 residues. Germline V gives CDR1 KGHSH, CDR2 LQKENI. CDR3 DNA sequence: TGTGCCAGCTCAGGAGTAGGACAAAACTATGGCTACACCTTC. Translated: CASSGVGQNYGYTF.

This chain joins TRBV27 and TRBJ2-5, with 8 bases fitting TRBD1. V dropped 6 bases and J dropped 5; count of bases not matched to a gene: 5. CDR1 and CDR2 from the germline V gene are MNHEY and SMNVEV (reference sequence). The CDR3 has 13 residues. This CDR3 is CASRTGAGETQYF. CDR3 nucleotides: TGTGCCAGCAGGACAGGGGCGGGGGAGACCCAGTACTTC.

The chain recombines TRBV19 with TRBJ1-5; a possible D gene is TRBD1 (5 bases). CDR1 and CDR2 from the germline V gene are LNHDA and SQIVND (reference sequence). CDR3 length: 18 amino acids. V lost 3 bases, J lost 0 bases, and 18 bases lay in between. In nucleotides, the CDR3 is TGTGCCAGTAGTATCGCCCAGATCCAGGGTTATAGCAATCAGCCCCAGCATTTT. It specifies CASSIAQIQGYSNQPQHF.